A single sample is the source of the 30 T cell receptor beta chains below, sequenced in a study of neurological immune-mediated disorders (dated by TCRdb to the late 2010s). The library was built by means of 5' RACE. Instrument used: Illumina HiSeq 2500. In-frame beta chains were kept once TCRdb had trimmed the public reads at Q25 with fastp and called clones with MiXCR. Entries that share a CDR3 protein sequence are merged under the most common genes and DNA. Present in this sample are 40,000 or so distinct CDR3 sequences, approximately 14% of which were seen just once. Approximately 30% of the sample is taken by the ten largest. Sequencing was performed on PBMCs. The receptors shown here come from a woman in her forties or fifties with HTLV-1-associated myelopathy (HAM/TSP).

Many counts were recorded for this clonotype. The chain combines TRBV12-3 or TRBV12-4 with TRBJ2-5; 12 bases are shared with TRBD1. The junction had 4 bases not matched to a gene; V was cut back by 3 bases and J by 5 bases. The CDR3 is 15 residues long. CDR3: CASSFRDRGQETQYF. CDR3 DNA: TGTGCCAGCAGTTTCAGGGACAGGGGGCAGGAGACCCAGTACTTC.

This clonotype has a count of ten or more. This chain joins TRBV12-3 or TRBV12-4 and TRBJ1-2; no definite D call. This CDR3 has 13 amino acids. V gave up 4 bases and J gave up 7 bases, with 13 bases separating them. CDR3 sequence (DNA): TGTGCCAGCAGTTCCGGGCCCCATGTTGGCTACACCTTC. Translation gives CASSSGPHVGYTF.

This clonotype was observed at least ten times. This chain connects TRBV20-1 to TRBJ1-2; D not resolved. The CDR3 spans 11 residues. CDR1 and CDR2 from the germline V gene are DFQATT and SNEGSKA (reference sequence). V was pared by 7 bases and J by 6 bases, with 12 bases between. CDR3 sequence: CSVLGRNGYTF. The DNA of the CDR3 is TGCAGTGTACTAGGGAGGAATGGCTACACCTTC.

This clonotype was observed at least ten times. This chain uses TRBV7-2 with TRBJ2-2; 9 nucleotides agree with TRBD1. J was trimmed by 7 bases and V by 3 bases; bases with no gene match: 6. CDR1 is SGHTA, CDR2 FQGNSA, per germline. This CDR3 region has 15 residues. The CDR3 bases are TGTGCCAGCAGCTTGACAGGGGGGGTTCACGGGGAGCTGTTTTTT. It encodes CASSLTGGVHGELFF.

This clonotype was observed a handful of times. V is TRBV19 and J is TRBJ1-5; the match to TRBD1 covers 11 bases. The CDR3 spans 18 residues. Germline values: CDR1 LNHDA, CDR2 SQIVND (reference sequence). Trimming at V came to 5 bases and at J to 7 bases, leaving 16 bases not matched to a gene. CDR3 protein: CASSPEPGQGGWKQPQHF. CDR3 coding DNA: TGTGCCAGTAGTCCCGAACCGGGACAGGGGGGGTGGAAGCAGCCCCAGCATTTT. Using reference TRBV19 and TRBJ1-5 for the parts outside the CDR3, the full variable domain is DGGITQSPKYLFRKEGQNVTLSCEQNLNHDAMYWYRQDPGQGLRLIYYSQIVNDFQKGDIAEGYSVSREKKESFPLTVTSAQKNPTAFYLCASSPEPGQGGWKQPQHFGDGTRLSIL.

This clonotype was detected ten times or more. The chain joins TRBV7-2 to TRBJ2-1; 9 positions agree with TRBD1. The junction had 9 bases not matched to a gene; V was cut back by 5 bases and J by 7 bases. CDR1 SGHTA and CDR2 FQGNSA come from the germline V gene. The CDR3 runs to 15 residues. CDR3 DNA: TGTGCCAGCAGCCCAGACAGGGGGTTTTTTAATGAGCAGTTCTTC. Its protein product is CASSPDRGFFNEQFF.

This clonotype was found many times. The chain recombines TRBV7-2 with TRBJ2-5; no clear D gene. The CDR3 loop spans 14 amino acids. V was pared by 1 base and J by 0 bases, with 6 bases between. Germline-derived CDR1 and CDR2 are SGHTA and FQGNSA. The CDR3 DNA is TGTGCCAGCAGCTTAGAGGGATACCAAGAGACCCAGTACTTC. This sequence encodes CASSLEGYQETQYF.

This clonotype has a count of ten or more. The chain has TRBV28 and TRBJ2-3, with D possibly matching TRBD2 (7 bases). CDR1 is MDHEN and CDR2 is SYDVKM in the germline V gene. The V and J ends lost 4 bases and 3 bases respectively, with 20 bases between them. The CDR3 runs 17 residues. The CDR3 nucleotides read TGTGCCAGCAGTTCCCGCGTTGGGAGGGGGATAACAGATACGCAGTATTTT. Its translation is CASSSRVGRGITDTQYF.

At least ten counts were recorded for this clonotype. V is TRBV7-2 and J is TRBJ2-1, with 9 bases matching TRBD2. Losses at the gene ends were 1 base for V and 7 bases for J; bases not matched to a gene: 11. This CDR3 is built from 17 residues. Germline CDR1 reads SGHTA; CDR2 reads FQGNSA. The chain's CDR3 is CASSLEGGGAFGNEQFF. CDR3 DNA sequence: TGTGCCAGCAGCTTAGAAGGCGGGGGGGCGTTCGGAAATGAGCAGTTCTTC. The whole variable domain, filled in from reference TRBV7-2 and TRBJ2-1, reads GAGVSQSPSNKVTEKGKDVELRCDPISGHTALYWYRQSLGQGLEFLIYFQGNSAPDKSGLPSDRFSAERTGGSVSTLTIQRTQQEDSAVYLCASSLEGGGAFGNEQFFGPGTRLTVL.

This clonotype was detected many times. The chain couples TRBV6-5 to TRBJ2-5; D unclear. Germline V gives CDR1 MNHEY, CDR2 SVGAGI. The V end lost 0 bases, the J end lost 5 bases, and 10 bases lay between the germline ends. This CDR3 region has 14 residues. DNA for the CDR3: TGTGCCAGCAGTTACTCGAGAGAGGTGGAGACCCAGTACTTC. Translated: CASSYSREVETQYF.

This clonotype came up many times. This rearrangement joins TRBV20-1 to TRBJ1-6; D gene uncertain. The CDR3 sequence is 16 residues long. The germline CDR1 and CDR2 sequences are DFQATT and SNEGSKA (reference sequence). V was trimmed by 6 bases and J by 3 bases, leaving 18 bases between them. This chain's CDR3 is CSATPTRRIYNSPLHF. CDR3 nucleotides: TGCAGTGCAACCCCGACCCGACGAATCTATAATTCACCCCTCCACTTT.

This clonotype was found many times. This CDR3 reads CASSSGTASSGNTIYF. The CDR3 DNA reads as TGCGCCAGCAGCTCCGGGACAGCCAGCTCTGGAAACACCATATATTTT. The gene calls are TRBV5-1 and TRBJ1-3, with 7 bases identical to TRBD1. CDR3 length: 16 amino acids. V trimming: 3 bases; J trimming: 0 bases; junction bases outside the gene matches: 6. CDR1 SGHRS and CDR2 YFSETQ come from the germline V gene.

This clonotype was seen many times. The V gene is TRBV7-2, the J gene TRBJ2-3; TRBD2 agrees at 15 bases. With V trimmed by 2 bases and J by 4 bases, 7 bases remained unmatched. Germline assignment: CDR1 SGHTA and CDR2 FQGNSA. The CDR3 is 18 residues long. The CDR3 DNA sequence: TGTGCCAGCAGCTTAAGGGGACTAGCGGGGGGTAGGGCAGATACGCAGTATTTT. Translating it yields CASSLRGLAGGRADTQYF.

This clonotype was seen ten or more times. The chain couples TRBV10-3 to TRBJ2-7; TRBD1 is a possible D gene (5 bases). Germline CDR1 is ENHRY and CDR2 is SYGVKD. Deletions cut 4 bases from V and 3 bases from J, with 10 bases between. CDR3 length equals 13 residues. This chain's CDR3 is CAISVDSFYEQYF. In DNA form, the CDR3 reads TGTGCCATCAGTGTCGACAGTTTCTACGAGCAGTACTTC.

This clonotype was counted ten times or more. V gene TRBV15 combines with J gene TRBJ2-5; D is possibly TRBD2 (5 bases). The CDR3 has 15 amino acids. Germline CDR1 and CDR2: LNHNV and YYDKDF (reference sequence). V was clipped by 4 bases and J by 5 bases, with 17 bases between them. CDR3 sequence (DNA): TGTGCCACCAGCATCCGACTATCGTCGATGGAGACCCAGTACTTC. Translated: CATSIRLSSMETQYF.

This clonotype has a count of ten or more. The rearrangement links TRBV5-1 to TRBJ2-1; 8 bases agree with TRBD2. The J segment lost 8 bases and the V segment lost 0 bases, leaving 10 bases of the junction unmatched. Germline CDR1 is SGHRS and CDR2 is YFSETQ. The CDR3 covers 16 residues. CDR3 DNA: TGCGCCAGCAGCTTGGAGAGGCGGGGGGCGGTGGATGAGCAGTTCTTC. This gives the protein CASSLERRGAVDEQFF.

This clonotype was counted ten times or more. The chain joins TRBV12-3 or TRBV12-4 to TRBJ1-1, with D unclear. The CDR3 runs 17 residues. Trimming took off 6 bases at V and 3 bases at J, with 23 bases between the two ends. The CDR3 DNA reads as TGTGCCAGCAGACCTCTTCCCCTCTGGGAGGCGGACACTGAAGCTTTCTTT. Its protein is CASRPLPLWEADTEAFF.

In its sample, this clonotype was seen many times. The chain recombines TRBV12-5 with TRBJ1-1; possibly TRBD1 for D (6 bases). Germline-derived CDR1 and CDR2 are LGHNT and FRNRAP. V dropped 3 bases and J dropped 1 base, with 12 bases sitting between them. The CDR3 runs 15 residues. Here the CDR3 reads CASGFQARGNTEAFF. The CDR3, as DNA: TGTGCTAGTGGTTTTCAGGCCAGGGGGAACACTGAAGCTTTCTTT.

This clonotype was found many times. The chain recombines TRBV12-5 with TRBJ2-1; 7 positions agree with TRBD1. Trimming removed 1 base from V and 7 bases from J; junction bases left unmatched: 7. The CDR3 consists of 15 residues. Germline-derived CDR1 and CDR2 are LGHNT and FRNRAP. Here the CDR3 DNA reads TGTGCTAGTGGTTTGGGAACGACAGGGACAAATGAGCAGTTCTTC. It translates to CASGLGTTGTNEQFF.

The sample holds many counts of this clonotype. This chain links TRBV6-6 with TRBJ2-5; tentative D call: TRBD2 (7 bases). Deletions cut 2 bases from V and 4 bases from J, with 11 bases between. The CDR3 runs 14 residues. From germline, CDR1 is MNHNY and CDR2 SVGAGI (reference sequence). CDR3 sequence (DNA): TGTGCCAGCAGTTACGGGGGGGGCGCAGAGACCCAGTACTTC. Translated, it gives CASSYGGGAETQYF.

This clonotype was counted at least ten times. V and J are TRBV6-4 and TRBJ1-1, with a weak D call TRBD1 (5 bases). The germline V gene encodes CDR1 MRHNA and CDR2 SNTAGT. CDR3 length: 14 residues. V lost 5 bases to trimming and J lost 7 bases, with 17 bases between them. The CDR3 sequence is CASSFSRGEGEAFF. CDR3 in DNA: TGTGCCAGCAGTTTCTCACGGGGCGAAGGTGAAGCTTTCTTT.

Ten or more counts support this clonotype. The chain combines TRBV5-1 with TRBJ2-2; 7 bases fit TRBD1. The CDR3 runs 16 residues. Germline assignment: CDR1 SGHRS and CDR2 YFSETQ. V was pared by 4 bases and J by 0 bases, with 6 bases of the junction left unmatched. Here the CDR3 reads CASSIGTGANTGELFF. CDR3 coding DNA: TGCGCCAGCAGCATTGGAACAGGGGCGAACACCGGGGAGCTGTTTTTT.

This clonotype appeared many times. The chain carries TRBV12-3 or TRBV12-4 and TRBJ1-5; D gene unclear. Trimming took off 2 bases at V and 4 bases at J, with 6 bases between the two ends. The CDR3 has 13 residues. The CDR3 DNA reads TGTGCCAGCAGTTTAAGGGAAAATCAGCCCCAGCATTTT. Its translation: CASSLRENQPQHF.

This clonotype has a count of ten or more. The gene calls are TRBV15 and TRBJ2-7; 9 nucleotides agree with TRBD1. This CDR3 is built from 15 residues. Unmatched junction bases numbered 7, after V lost 0 bases and J lost 7 bases. In germline, CDR1 is LNHNV, CDR2 YYDKDF (reference sequence). The CDR3 DNA reads TGTGCCACCAGCAGAGATCAAACAGGGGGCCGGGAGCAGTACGTC. Protein: CATSRDQTGGREQYV.

This clonotype occurred many times. The V call is TRBV7-2, the J call TRBJ1-1, with 7 bases lining up with TRBD1. V lost 5 bases, J lost 1 base, and 7 bases stayed unmatched. The CDR3 length is 15 residues. Germline CDR1 reads SGHTA; CDR2 reads FQGNSA. The DNA of the CDR3 is TGTGCCAGCAGCGCCCGGACAGGCACGAACACTGAAGCTTTCTTT. Its protein product is CASSARTGTNTEAFF. Looking up the rest from reference TRBV7-2 and TRBJ1-1 gives the full variable domain: GAGVSQSPSNKVTEKGKDVELRCDPISGHTALYWYRQSLGQGLEFLIYFQGNSAPDKSGLPSDRFSAERTGGSVSTLTIQRTQQEDSAVYLCASSARTGTNTEAFFGQGTRLTVV.

This clonotype showed up many times. The rearrangement joins TRBV7-2 to TRBJ1-1; D not resolved. The V gene lost 1 base and the J gene lost 5 bases, with 14 bases spanning the gap. This CDR3 is 15 amino acids long. In germline, CDR1 is SGHTA, CDR2 FQGNSA. The CDR3 region is CASSLVLNRGTEAFF. Written as DNA, the CDR3 is TGTGCCAGCAGCTTAGTCCTGAATCGGGGAACTGAAGCTTTCTTT.

This clonotype came up many times. This sequence joins TRBV2 and TRBJ1-2, with 9 bases matching TRBD1. This CDR3 contains 14 residues. V lost 8 bases to trimming and J lost 8 bases; unmatched junction nucleotides: 12. The germline V gene encodes CDR1 SNHLY and CDR2 FYNNEI. The CDR3 region is CASGTGFDGEGYTF. Here the CDR3 DNA reads TGTGCCAGCGGGACAGGGTTCGACGGAGAGGGCTACACCTTC.

This clonotype was found many times. The V gene is TRBV6-5, the J gene TRBJ2-6, with D unclear. Germline V CDR1 and CDR2: MNHEY, SVGAGI. Trimming took 6 bases from V and 2 from J, leaving 8 bases between them. The CDR3 sequence is 14 residues long. The CDR3 sequence is CASSKRTGANVLTF. CDR3 coding DNA: TGTGCCAGCAGCAAACGTACTGGGGCCAACGTCCTGACTTTC.

This clonotype was recorded many times. The rearrangement links TRBV20-1 to TRBJ2-7; D is undetermined. V lost 1 base and J lost 1, with 11 bases in between. This CDR3 has 14 amino acids. Germline CDR1 DFQATT, CDR2 SNEGSKA (reference sequence). The CDR3 here is CSARGQSLSYEQYF. In DNA form, the CDR3 reads TGCAGTGCTAGAGGTCAGTCTTTGTCCTACGAGCAGTACTTC.

This clonotype was seen at least ten times. The CDR3 sequence: CASSVASGEETQYF. Written as DNA, the CDR3 is TGTGCCAGCAGCGTAGCCTCAGGGGAAGAGACCCAGTACTTC. The chain uses TRBV9 and TRBJ2-5, with D tentatively TRBD1 (6 bases). The germline V gene has CDR1 SGDLS and CDR2 YYNGEE. The CDR3 totals 14 residues. V lost 0 bases, J lost 3 bases, and 9 bases lay in between.